These 20 T cell receptor beta chains came from one sample sequenced in a study of human T cells and chemical hapten exposure (dated by TCRdb to about 2021). Reading the label with the study, this specimen's time point is: patch test 2, 6 weeks after DPC sensitization. Per the publication, the treatment or condition label means: therapeutic diphenylcyclopropenone sensitization with weekly scalp DPC. Libraries came from RACE. The reads were generated on a NextSeq 500. Starting from the raw public reads, TCRdb applied fastp trimming at Q25, assembled clones with MiXCR and retained in-frame beta chains. CDR3 protein sequences are deduplicated, and each keeps its most common genes and DNA. A total of 350,000 to 400,000 distinct CDR3 sequences appear in this sample, about 6.9% of them only once. Together, the top ten hold under 7% of the sample. Sequenced here: whole blood, sampled in connection with sensitization to the hapten diphenylcyclopropenone (DPC). Source of these receptors: a young woman with alopecia areata. Some clones in this sample may be carry-over from other donors' samples.

This clonotype came up many times. V and J are TRBV7-9 and TRBJ2-3, with D perhaps given as TRBD1 or TRBD2 (5 bases each). Between the trimmed V and J ends, which lost 1 base and 4 bases, there was a span of 12 bases. The CDR3 length is 15 residues. Germline CDR1 SEHNR, CDR2 FQNEAQ (reference sequence). For the CDR3, the DNA is TGTGCCAGCAGCTTAGGCAGGGAGTCGTCAGATACGCAGTATTTT. It translates to CASSLGRESSDTQYF.

This clonotype has a count of ten or more. The V and J genes are TRBV28 and TRBJ1-1; possibly TRBD1 for D (5 bases). CDR1 MDHEN and CDR2 SYDVKM come from the germline V gene. This CDR3 comprises 12 residues. The V gene lost 5 bases and the J gene lost 11 bases, with 15 bases spanning the gap. As DNA, the CDR3 is TGTGCCAGCAGTGAGGGACCAGTAGGGGCTTTCTTT. It codes for CASSEGPVGAFF.

CDR3 sequence: CASGGHGGLKDEQYF. In DNA, the CDR3 is TGTGCCAGCGGAGGGCACGGGGGTTTGAAGGACGAGCAGTACTTC. The J gene is TRBJ2-7, the V gene TRBV5-5; perhaps TRBD2 as D (6 bases). The CDR3 has 15 amino acids. The V end lost 7 bases, the J end lost 5 bases, and 22 bases lay between the germline ends. Per the germline V gene, CDR1 is SGHKS and CDR2 is YYEKEE (reference sequence).

In its sample, this clonotype was seen many times. This chain links TRBV3-1 with TRBJ1-2; 12 bases are shared with TRBD1. J lost 7 bases, V lost 4 bases, and 7 bases had no gene match. Germline CDR1 LGHDT, CDR2 YNNKEL (reference sequence). This CDR3 has 15 amino acids. CDR3 residues: CASSLRDRGHVGYTF. The CDR3 coding sequence is TGTGCCAGCAGCCTGCGGGACAGGGGGCATGTTGGCTACACCTTC.

There are many counts of this clonotype. The V and J genes are TRBV7-9 and TRBJ1-2; 8 nucleotides match TRBD1. Germline trimming cut 2 bases from V and 0 bases from J; bases unmatched to any gene: 11. The germline gives CDR1 SEHNR, CDR2 FQNEAQ (reference sequence). The CDR3 length is 18 residues. CDR3 nucleotides: TGTGCCAGCAGCTTACAGGGGGCAGGGGCCCTAACTAACTATGGCTACACCTTC. Amino acid sequence: CASSLQGAGALTNYGYTF.

This clonotype has just a few counts. V gene TRBV4-3 combines with J gene TRBJ2-7; 8 nucleotides align to TRBD2. V trimming: 1 base; J trimming: 6 bases; junction bases outside the gene matches: 8. The CDR3 totals 15 residues. Germline values: CDR1 LGHNA, CDR2 YSLEER. The CDR3 coding sequence is TGCGCCAGCAGCCAAGTCGAGCGGGGGAGGCCCGAGCAGTACTTC. As protein: CASSQVERGRPEQYF.

This clonotype was seen a few times. The chain employs TRBV7-9 and TRBJ1-1; the match to TRBD1 covers 7 bases. This CDR3 is 14 amino acids long. CDR1 and CDR2 from the germline V gene are SEHNR and FQNEAQ (reference sequence). The V segment lost 3 bases and the J segment 4 bases; nucleotides outside the gene matches: 5. CDR3 protein: CASSLVQGPTEAFF. CDR3 coding DNA: TGTGCCAGCAGCTTGGTACAGGGGCCCACTGAAGCTTTCTTT. Full variable domain (missing parts from reference TRBV7-9 and TRBJ1-1): DTGVSQNPRHKITKRGQNVTFRCDPISEHNRLYWYRQTLGQGPEFLTYFQNEAQLEKSRLLSDRFSAERPKGSFSTLEIQRTEQGDSAMYLCASSLVQGPTEAFFGQGTRLTVV.

This chain connects TRBV12-5 to TRBJ1-6; D remains unclear. The length of the CDR3 is 12 residues. The V end was cut by 6 bases, the J end by 4 bases, with 4 bases between. Per germline, CDR1 LGHNT and CDR2 FRNRAP. The DNA for the CDR3 is TGTGCTAGTGGCCCATATAATTCACCCCTCCACTTT. Its translation is CASGPYNSPLHF.

This clonotype was recorded many times. The gene calls are TRBV4-3 and TRBJ2-3; D ambiguous. There are 18 residues in the CDR3. Per the germline V gene, CDR1 is LGHNA and CDR2 is YSLEER. The V and J ends lost 4 bases and 2 bases respectively, with 22 bases between them. The CDR3 bases are TGCGCCAGCAGCCCAAAAGCCGGGCCCACAAAATCCACAGATACGCAGTATTTT. Translated, it gives CASSPKAGPTKSTDTQYF.

This rearrangement joins TRBV9 to TRBJ2-6; TRBD1 is a possible D gene (5 bases). The CDR3 is 17 residues long. Per the germline V gene, CDR1 is SGDLS and CDR2 is YYNGEE. Trimming took off 3 bases at V and 9 bases at J, with 22 bases between the two ends. CDR3 protein: CASSEVVTTGRVNVLTF. The CDR3 DNA reads TGTGCCAGCAGCGAGGTCGTGACGACCGGCAGGGTCAACGTCCTGACTTTC.

The genes are TRBV28 and TRBJ2-7; no definite D call. V dropped 6 bases and J dropped 4 bases, with 13 bases sitting between them. The V gene's germline CDR1 is MDHEN and CDR2 SYDVKM. The CDR3 has 13 amino acids. Written as DNA, the CDR3 is TGTGCCAGCAGGCCCCGCGGAGTTTACGAGCAGTACTTC. It codes for CASRPRGVYEQYF.

V gene TRBV6-1 combines with J gene TRBJ1-1, with no clear D. The CDR3 has 14 amino acids. V lost 2 bases to trimming and J lost 8 bases, with 15 bases between them. Germline CDR1 is MNHNS and CDR2 is SASEGT. The CDR3 DNA reads TGTGCCAGCAGTGAAAACTGGTTGGCCCGAGAAGCTTTCTTT. Its translation is CASSENWLAREAFF.

The rearrangement joins TRBV3-1 to TRBJ1-2; 9 bases map to TRBD1. CDR1 is LGHDT, CDR2 YNNKEL, per germline (reference sequence). The ends lost 0 bases at V and 5 bases at J; junction bases unmatched: 7. The CDR3 consists of 16 residues. In DNA, the CDR3 is TGTGCCAGCAGCCAAGATAGGCAGGACAGGGGTTATGGCTACACCTTC. It encodes CASSQDRQDRGYGYTF.

This chain uses TRBV14 with TRBJ2-2; a weak D match, TRBD2 (5 bases). CDR3 length: 15 residues. The V and J ends lost 4 bases and 5 bases respectively, with 14 bases between them. Germline V gene lookup returns CDR1 SGHDN and CDR2 FVKESK. The CDR3 DNA is TGTGCCAGCAGCCCACTGAGGGCCGTAACCGGGGAGCTGTTTTTT. It specifies CASSPLRAVTGELFF.

This clonotype appeared a few times. The V call is TRBV5-1, the J call TRBJ2-5; tentative D call: TRBD2 (5 bases). Per the germline V gene, CDR1 is SGHRS and CDR2 is YFSETQ. V was pared by 0 bases and J by 3 bases, with 15 bases between. CDR3 size: 16 residues. The CDR3 reads CASSLGVPGIKETQYF. Written as DNA, the CDR3 is TGCGCCAGCAGCTTGGGAGTCCCGGGGATAAAAGAGACCCAGTACTTC.

This clonotype was counted ten times or more. The V call is TRBV12-3 or TRBV12-4, the J call TRBJ1-2, with D possibly matching TRBD1 (6 bases). Between the trimmed V and J ends, which lost 5 bases and 8 bases, there was a span of 21 bases. This CDR3 has 15 residues. This chain's CDR3 is CASSPRGGDGGGYTF. CDR3 sequence (DNA): TGTGCCAGCAGTCCTAGGGGGGGGGATGGAGGCGGCTACACCTTC.

This clonotype was detected only a few times. This sequence joins TRBV12-3 or TRBV12-4 and TRBJ1-6; maybe TRBD1 (5 bases). Trimming cost V 6 bases and J 3 bases, with 9 bases left between them. There are 14 residues in the CDR3. CDR3 bases: TGTGCCAGCAGGGACACCGACTATAATTCACCCCTCCACTTT. Its translation is CASRDTDYNSPLHF.

The V and J genes are TRBV6-5 and TRBJ2-2, with D possibly TRBD1 on 6 matching bases. This CDR3 comprises 16 residues. The V and J ends lost 6 bases and 1 base respectively, with 15 bases between them. CDR1 and CDR2 from the germline V gene are MNHEY and SVGAGI. The CDR3 DNA sequence: TGTGCCAGCAGCTATGGGGGCCCCATGAACACCGGGGAGCTGTTTTTT. This codes for CASSYGGPMNTGELFF.

The V and J genes are TRBV7-2 and TRBJ2-6; D unresolved. This CDR3 contains 16 residues. CDR1 SGHTA and CDR2 FQGNSA come from the germline V gene. V was trimmed by 1 base and J by 2 bases, leaving 9 bases between them. This CDR3 is CASSLEYGPGANVLTF. Written as DNA, the CDR3 is TGTGCCAGCAGCTTAGAATACGGCCCTGGGGCCAACGTCCTGACTTTC. The full variable domain, completed using reference TRBV7-2 and TRBJ2-6, is GAGVSQSPSNKVTEKGKDVELRCDPISGHTALYWYRQSLGQGLEFLIYFQGNSAPDKSGLPSDRFSAERTGGSVSTLTIQRTQQEDSAVYLCASSLEYGPGANVLTFGAGSRLTVL.

This clonotype showed up just a few times. The chain has TRBV4-1 and TRBJ1-1; 7 positions agree with TRBD1. This CDR3 has 15 amino acids. V was pared by 4 bases and J by 5 bases, with 10 bases of the junction left unmatched. Germline lookup yields CDR1 MGHRA and CDR2 YSYEKL. In nucleotides, the CDR3 is TGCGCCAGCAGCCGAGAGGCCGCAGGGGGGACTGAAGCTTTCTTT. Its protein product is CASSREAAGGTEAFF.